A single sample gave rise to the 22 T cell receptor beta chains below, sequenced in a study of cytomegalovirus exposure and HLA in healthy donors. The PCR employed 60 Vbeta primers together with 13 Jbeta primers. TCRdb's table, derived via immunoSEQ multiplex PCR, lists solely in-frame clones and lacks some. In all, the sample yields tens of thousands of clones. Material: PBMCs. These receptors originate from a man between 40 and 49 years old in good health and CMV-seronegative.

The chain joins TRBV6-1 to TRBJ1-5, with a tentative D call TRBD1 (5 bases). V shed 6 bases and J shed 6 bases, with 12 bases lying between them. Per germline, CDR1 MNHNS and CDR2 SASEGT. This CDR3 has 13 residues. As DNA, the CDR3 is TGTGCCAGCAGAGGGGCGTCGGGTCAGCCCCAGCATTTT. It codes for CASRGASGQPQHF.

The chain is built from TRBV7-8 and TRBJ1-3; TRBD1 aligns across 9 bases. Germline values: CDR1 SGHVS, CDR2 FQNEAQ. J was trimmed by 2 bases and V by 5 bases; bases with no gene match: 16. The CDR3 consists of 19 residues. CDR3 loop: CASSNRDRDVIGAGNTIYF. The DNA for the CDR3 is TGTGCCAGCAGCAACCGGGACAGGGATGTAATTGGGGCTGGAAACACCATATATTTT.

Notes on this clone: A junction boundary mismatches the germline segment, possibly from a read error. The same CDR3 arises from other DNA sequences in this sample as well. This chain links TRBV4-1 with TRBJ2-1; 11 positions agree with TRBD1. CDR1 and CDR2 from the germline V gene are MGHRA and YSYEKL. There are 15 residues in the CDR3. CDR3 in amino acids: CASSRGQGANNEQFF. Here the CDR3 DNA reads TGTGCCAGCAGCCGCGGACAGGGGGCGAATAATGAGCAGTTCTTC.

The V and J genes are TRBV5-6 and TRBJ2-7, with D maybe TRBD2 (5 bases). V lost 4 bases, J lost 4 bases, and 12 bases lay in between. Germline loops: CDR1 SGHDT, CDR2 YYEEEE. The CDR3 loop spans 13 amino acids. The chain's CDR3 is CASSRTLAYEQYF. The CDR3 DNA reads as TGTGCCAGCAGCCGGACGTTAGCGTACGAGCAGTACTTC.

The rearrangement uses TRBV4-1 and TRBJ2-7; 7 bases match TRBD2. Germline V gene data show CDR1 as MGHRA and CDR2 as YSYEKL. The CDR3 spans 15 residues. The junction had 9 bases not matched to a gene; V was cut back by 3 bases and J by 4 bases. CDR3 sequence reads: CASSHLGGREYEQYF. The CDR3 nucleotides are TGCGCCAGCAGCCACCTCGGGGGGAGGGAATACGAGCAGTACTTC.

The chain uses TRBV2 and TRBJ2-1; tentative D call: TRBD1 (7 bases). The CDR3 totals 15 residues. V lost 4 bases and J lost 9, with 19 bases in between. Germline CDR1 reads SNHLY; CDR2 reads FYNNEI. The CDR3 DNA reads as TGTGCCAGCAGTGCATTGGAGGGGGCTTTCGGTGAGCAGTTCTTC. Its translation is CASSALEGAFGEQFF.

This sequence joins TRBV30 and TRBJ2-1, with 7 nucleotides matching TRBD2. The CDR3 loop spans 15 amino acids. Trimming at V came to 0 bases and at J to 3 bases, leaving 5 bases not matched to a gene. Germline loops: CDR1 GTSNPN, CDR2 SVGIG (reference sequence). This CDR3 reads CAWSVPASGYNEQFF. DNA for the CDR3: TGTGCCTGGAGTGTACCGGCTAGCGGCTACAATGAGCAGTTCTTC.

CDR3 sequence reads: CASSLTGEETQYF. The CDR3 coding sequence is TGCGCCAGCAGCTTAACAGGGGAGGAGACCCAGTACTTC. The rearrangement uses TRBV5-1 and TRBJ2-5, with TRBD1 matching 7 bases. From germline, CDR1 is SGHRS and CDR2 YFSETQ. Trimming at V came to 2 bases and at J to 5 bases, leaving 3 bases not matched to a gene. This CDR3 is built from 13 residues.

The gene calls are TRBV18 and TRBJ2-1; D remains ambiguous. This CDR3 is built from 13 residues. Between the trimmed V and J ends, which lost 2 bases and 2 bases, there was a span of 4 bases. CDR1 and CDR2 from the germline V gene are KGHSH and LQKENI. DNA of the CDR3: TGTGCCAGCTCACCAGGCCCCTACAATGAGCAGTTCTTC. This translates into CASSPGPYNEQFF.

The chain has TRBV6-1 and TRBJ2-7; maybe TRBD2 (6 bases). In germline, CDR1 is MNHNS, CDR2 SASEGT. V lost 4 bases to trimming and J lost 0 bases, with 13 bases between them. This CDR3 contains 15 residues. The CDR3 is CASSVLEGSSYEQYF. The CDR3 coding sequence is TGTGCCAGCAGTGTATTGGAGGGGAGCTCCTACGAGCAGTACTTC.

The chain joins TRBV5-4 to TRBJ2-7; 10 bases fit TRBD2. Germline V CDR1 and CDR2: SGHNT, YYREEE (reference sequence). This CDR3 comprises 14 residues. Trimming cost V 0 bases and J 4 bases; bases outside gene matches: 1. The CDR3 DNA reads TGTGCCAGCAGCTTGGGTAGCGGGGGGTACGAGCAGTACTTC. As protein: CASSLGSGGYEQYF. Full variable domain (remainder filled in from reference TRBV5-4 and TRBJ2-7): ETGVTQSPTHLIKTRGQQVTLRCSSQSGHNTVSWYQQALGQGPQFIFQYYREEENGRGNFPPRFSGLQFPNYSSELNVNALELDDSALYLCASSLGSGGYEQYFGPGTRLTVT.

The chain recombines TRBV10-1 with TRBJ1-6; the D gene is possibly TRBD1 (5 bases). The CDR3 has 15 residues. The germline gives CDR1 WNHNN, CDR2 SYGVQD (reference sequence). Trimming stripped 3 bases from V and 7 bases from J, with 13 bases between. CDR3 DNA sequence: TGCGCCAGCAGTGATTTCCAGGGAAGGAATTCACCCCTCCACTTT. Amino acid sequence: CASSDFQGRNSPLHF.

This chain uses TRBV2 with TRBJ1-1; 9 positions match TRBD1. The CDR3 contains 15 residues. Germline assignment: CDR1 SNHLY and CDR2 FYNNEI. V dropped 4 bases and J dropped 1; count of bases not matched to a gene: 4. Here the CDR3 reads CASSGDRARNTEAFF. CDR3 nucleotide sequence: TGTGCCAGCAGTGGGGACAGGGCCAGGAACACTGAAGCTTTCTTT.

V and J are TRBV29-1 and TRBJ1-1; D unresolved. Per the germline V gene, CDR1 is SQVTM and CDR2 is ANQGSEA. The CDR3 sequence is 12 residues long. The V gene lost 7 bases and the J gene lost 4 bases, with 13 bases spanning the gap. The CDR3: CSGGLGSTEAFF. DNA of the CDR3: TGCAGCGGCGGACTAGGGAGCACTGAAGCTTTCTTT.

The chain links TRBV6-1 to TRBJ2-1, with 10 bases identical to TRBD1. Germline CDR1 reads MNHNS; CDR2 reads SASEGT. V was clipped by 6 bases and J by 5 bases; unmatched bases: 7. This CDR3 region has 15 residues. The CDR3 DNA reads TGTGCCAGCAGCTTGGGACAGGGGATCCACAATGAGCAGTTCTTC. This codes for CASSLGQGIHNEQFF.

The chain links TRBV6-1 to TRBJ2-1, with D perhaps matching TRBD1 (6 bases). The V end was cut by 6 bases, the J end by 5 bases, with 11 bases between. The germline CDR1 and CDR2 sequences are MNHNS and SASEGT. The CDR3 totals 13 residues. The CDR3 coding sequence is TGTGCCAGCAGCACGGACAGAGACAATGAGCAGTTCTTC. Its protein is CASSTDRDNEQFF.

V is TRBV11-2 and J is TRBJ2-5; TRBD1 is a possible D gene (5 bases). This CDR3 is built from 14 residues. Looked up from germline, CDR1 is SGHAT and CDR2 is FQNNGV. The V end lost 0 bases, the J end lost 5 bases, and 10 bases lay between the germline ends. This CDR3 reads CASSLDYDSETQYF. The CDR3 DNA is TGTGCCAGCAGCTTAGATTATGACAGCGAGACCCAGTACTTC.

The chain has TRBV29-1 and TRBJ1-1, with TRBD1 matching over 7 bases. V was clipped by 7 bases and J by 8 bases; unmatched bases: 4. CDR3 length: 10 amino acids. CDR1 and CDR2 (germline): SQVTM, ANQGSEA. This chain's CDR3 is CSGMDREAFF. The CDR3, as DNA: TGCAGCGGGATGGACAGGGAAGCTTTCTTT.

V is TRBV27 and J is TRBJ1-2; TRBD1 matches at 9 bases. Germline V gene data show CDR1 as MNHEY and CDR2 as SMNVEV (reference sequence). CDR3 length equals 16 residues. The trim removed 2 bases at V and 4 bases at J, leaving 8 bases unmatched. This CDR3 reads CASSLVTGGLPYGYTF. CDR3 in DNA: TGTGCCAGCAGTTTAGTTACAGGGGGCCTGCCCTATGGCTACACCTTC.

The V and J genes are TRBV9 and TRBJ2-2; 10 positions agree with TRBD2. The CDR3 is made up of 16 amino acids. Germline V CDR1 and CDR2: SGDLS, YYNGEE. The junction had 5 bases not matched to a gene; V was cut back by 0 bases and J by 6 bases. The CDR3 coding sequence is TGTGCCAGCAGCGTAGCACTAGCGGGGAGGGCCGGGGAGCTGTTTTTT. The encoded protein is CASSVALAGRAGELFF.

This rearrangement joins TRBV5-1 to TRBJ2-5; maybe TRBD1 (5 bases). Deletions cut 2 bases from V and 1 base from J, with 9 bases between. The CDR3 totals 14 residues. CDR1 SGHRS and CDR2 YFSETQ come from the germline V gene. CDR3 residues: CASSFLGVQETQYF. As DNA, the CDR3 is TGCGCCAGCAGCTTTTTAGGGGTCCAAGAGACCCAGTACTTC.

J is TRBJ2-1 and V is TRBV5-4; a weak D match, TRBD2 (5 bases). Germline lookup yields CDR1 SGHNT and CDR2 YYREEE (reference sequence). V gave up 4 bases and J gave up 0 bases, with 11 bases separating them. The CDR3 sequence is 15 residues long. In DNA, the CDR3 is TGTGCCAGCAGCCCGCCGGGGAGCTCCTACAATGAGCAGTTCTTC. Protein: CASSPPGSSYNEQFF.